Listed below are T cell receptor beta chains from one sample, sequenced in a study of cytomegalovirus exposure and HLA in healthy donors. Some clones are missing from TCRdb's copy, which holds only in-frame ones; the method was immunoSEQ multiplex PCR. The table lists 110,000 or so clones, 60% to 85% of them singletons. Sequenced material: PBMCs. The receptors were gathered from a male donor in good health and CMV-seronegative. The CDR3 runs from the conserved cysteine through the conserved F or W. The D gene is left open where the match is weak. Part of the rows lack a size; the others show once, few, many or a class for expanded clones.

cdr3_length,v_call,j_call,d_call,clone_size,cdr3_nt,cdr3_aa
15,TRBV2,TRBJ2-7,TRBD1,.,TGTGCCAGCAGGCTCGGACAGGGGATTATCCACGAGCAGTACTTC,CASRLGQGIIHEQYF
17,TRBV7-2,TRBJ2-7,TRBD2,.,TGTGCCAGCAGCTTAGTTCGGACTAGCGGGAGGGCCGCCGAGCAGTACTTC,CASSLVRTSGRAAEQYF
15,TRBV7-3,TRBJ2-3,TRBD1,.,TGTGCCAGCAGCTTAACACAGGGGGCCTCAGATACGCAGTATTTT,CASSLTQGASDTQYF
15,TRBV27,TRBJ2-7,.,.,TGTGCCAGCAGTCGCCCCGGGAGCCTATCCTACGAGCAGTACTTC,CASSRPGSLSYEQYF
15,TRBV11-1,TRBJ2-1,TRBD2,.,TGTGCCAGCAGCTTACTAGCGGGAGCTGTCAATGAGCAGTTCTTC,CASSLLAGAVNEQFF
13,TRBV7-2,TRBJ2-7,.,.,TGTGCCAGCAGCTCCGGGAGAAGGTACGAGCAGTACTTC,CASSSGRRYEQYF
16,TRBV10-3,TRBJ1-1,TRBD1,once,TGTGCCATCAGGACGCTCGTACAGGGGTCGGGTACTGAAGCTTTCTTT,CAIRTLVQGSGTEAFF
15,TRBV11-3,TRBJ2-5,TRBD1,once,TGTGCCAGCAGCTTAGTGCGGGACAGGGGAGAGACCCAGTACTTC,CASSLVRDRGETQYF
19,TRBV4-2,TRBJ2-6,.,.,TGTGCCAGCAGCCAAACGGTGCACCGCGTCAACTCTGGGGCCAACGTCCTGACTTTC,CASSQTVHRVNSGANVLTF
17,TRBV7-3,TRBJ2-2,TRBD2,.,TGTGCCAGCAGCTTACGGACTAGCAGAGGGAACACCGGGGAGCTGTTTTTT,CASSLRTSRGNTGELFF
14,TRBV27,TRBJ2-7,.,few,TGTGCCAGCAGTGCCCGACAGGGAGGCAACGAGCAGTACTTC,CASSARQGGNEQYF
14,TRBV7-3,TRBJ2-7,.,.,TGTGCCAGCAGCTTCCTGACAGCTTCCTACGAGCAGTACTTC,CASSFLTASYEQYF
14,TRBV6-6,TRBJ2-7,TRBD1,.,TGTGCCAGCAGTTCCCAGGGGGTCTCGTACGAGCAGTACTTC,CASSSQGVSYEQYF
14,TRBV28,TRBJ1-2,.,once,TGTGCCAGCAGTTCCCGGGACATTACCTATGGCTACACCTTC,CASSSRDITYGYTF
18,TRBV14,TRBJ2-7,TRBD2,.,TGTGCCAGCAGCCTGAACCCCGGGACTAGCGGGACTACCTACGAGCAGTACTTC,CASSLNPGTSGTTYEQYF
15,TRBV5-8,TRBJ1-1,.,.,TGTGCCAGCAGCTTGATCGTGACAGGGAACACTGAAGCTTTCTTT,CASSLIVTGNTEAFF
13,TRBV12-5,TRBJ1-1,.,.,TGTGCTAGTGGTTTGGCAATGAACACTGAAGCTTTCTTT,CASGLAMNTEAFF
16,TRBV4-2,TRBJ2-5,TRBD2,.,TGTGCCAGCAGCCTAACCGGGACTAGCGGCCAAGAGACCCAGTACTTC,CASSLTGTSGQETQYF
16,TRBV6-5,TRBJ2-4,.,.,TGTGCCAGCAGTTACGCCTCCCCAGGGGCTGGAAACATTCAGTACTTC,CASSYASPGAGNIQYF
14,TRBV28,TRBJ2-7,TRBD2,.,TGTGCCAGCAGAAGGACTAGCGGGACCTACGAGCAGTACTTC,CASRRTSGTYEQYF
14,TRBV27,TRBJ2-7,.,.,TGTGCCAGCAGTGCCCGACAGGGAGGCAACGAGCAGTACTTC,CASSARQGGNEQYF
16,TRBV6-5,TRBJ2-2,.,.,TGTGCCAGCAGTTACTCGTACCAGTCGTACACCGGGGAGCTGTTTTTT,CASSYSYQSYTGELFF
13,TRBV6-5,TRBJ1-1,.,few,TGTGCCAGCAGGTCAGCCAGGTACACTGAAGCTTTCTTT,CASRSARYTEAFF
17,TRBV5-4,TRBJ1-4,TRBD1,.,TGTGCCAGCAGCTCGGACAGGGGTGGAGCGACTAATGAAAAACTGTTTTTT,CASSSDRGGATNEKLFF
12,TRBV6-1,TRBJ2-1,.,.,TGTGCCATCTCCGGGACTCCCTGGGAGCAGTTCTTC,CAISGTPWEQFF
14,TRBV27,TRBJ1-1,.,once,TGTGCCAGCAGTGGAGGGTGGGGGAACACTGAAGCTTTCTTT,CASSGGWGNTEAFF
13,TRBV19,TRBJ2-7,TRBD1,.,TGTGCCAGTAGTCCGGGACAGGGAACGGAGCAGTACTTC,CASSPGQGTEQYF
12,TRBV27,TRBJ1-5,.,.,TGTGCCAGCAGCCAACTCAATCAGCCCCAGCATTTT,CASSQLNQPQHF
14,TRBV5-5,TRBJ1-1,TRBD1,.,TGTGCCAGCAGCCCCCAGGGGGCGTTCACTGAAGCTTTCTTT,CASSPQGAFTEAFF
15,TRBV11-2,TRBJ2-7,.,.,TGTGCCAGCAGCTTAGCGGCAGGGGTACTCTACGAGCAGTACTTC,CASSLAAGVLYEQYF
14,TRBV28,TRBJ1-1,.,.,TGTGCCAGCAGTTTAACCGGGGAGAACACTGAAGCTTTCTTT,CASSLTGENTEAFF
14,TRBV7-2,TRBJ1-4,.,.,TGTGCCAGCAGCTTCCGACAGACTAATGAAAAACTGTTTTTT,CASSFRQTNEKLFF
15,TRBV13,TRBJ2-7,.,.,TGTGCCAGCAGTTCCGGACTAAGCGGGCCCTACGAGCAGTACTTC,CASSSGLSGPYEQYF
18,TRBV21-1,TRBJ1-3,.,few,TGTGCCAGCAGCAAAAAAACAAGGGGCCTCAGCTCTGGAAACACCATATATTTT,CASSKKTRGLSSGNTIYF
14,TRBV7-9,TRBJ1-4,.,.,TGTGCCAGCAGCTTAGGGGGGCAGAGTGAAAAACTGTTTTTT,CASSLGGQSEKLFF
17,TRBV4-2,TRBJ2-1,TRBD2,few,TGTGCCAGCAGCCTCGCCTCGACTAGCGGGGCTTACAATGAGCAGTTCTTC,CASSLASTSGAYNEQFF
17,TRBV15,TRBJ1-1,.,.,TGTGCCACCAGCAGAGATATAGGAGTTCTAACTAACACTGAAGCTTTCTTT,CATSRDIGVLTNTEAFF
14,TRBV2,TRBJ2-5,.,.,TGTGCCAGCGGGGAGGTTCGACAGCAAGAGACCCAGTACTTC,CASGEVRQQETQYF
14,TRBV7-8,TRBJ1-5,TRBD1,.,TGTGCCAGCAGCTTAGTAGGGGGCTCTCAGCCCCAGCATTTT,CASSLVGGSQPQHF
15,TRBV6-4,TRBJ2-1,TRBD2,few,TGTGCCAGCAGTCCGGGACTAGCGGATTACAATGAGCAGTTCTTC,CASSPGLADYNEQFF
14,TRBV5-4,TRBJ2-7,.,.,TGTGCCAGCAGCAGGTGGGAGAGCTCCTACGAGCAGTACTTC,CASSRWESSYEQYF
17,TRBV6-1,TRBJ2-7,.,.,TGTGCCAGCAGTGGGCAAGCGGATTCTCTTGCTCCCCTCGAGCAGTACTTC,CASSGQADSLAPLEQYF
14,TRBV11-2,TRBJ2-7,TRBD2,.,TGTGCCAGCAGCTCCTCCCCAGGGAGGGCCGAGCAGTACTTC,CASSSSPGRAEQYF
13,TRBV28,TRBJ2-7,.,.,TGTGCCAGCACCTCCGCAGGGTTCGACGAGCAGTACTTC,CASTSAGFDEQYF
15,TRBV5-1,TRBJ2-2,.,.,TGCGCCAGCAGCTTGGACGGGAAGCGCACCGGGGAGCTGTTTTTT,CASSLDGKRTGELFF
14,TRBV5-1,TRBJ2-2,.,.,TGCGCCAGCAGGGGGCAGACTGACACCGGGGAGCTGTTTTTT,CASRGQTDTGELFF
15,TRBV2,TRBJ1-1,.,.,TGTGCCAGCAGTGAATACGGACACAAGAACACTGAAGCTTTCTTT,CASSEYGHKNTEAFF
17,TRBV4-1,TRBJ2-1,.,.,TGCGCCAGCAGCCAAGATGGTAAACAGAGACCATACAATGAGCAGTTCTTC,CASSQDGKQRPYNEQFF
14,TRBV2,TRBJ1-1,TRBD1,few,TGTGCCAGCAGCCAACAGGGGATGAACACTGAAGCTTTCTTT,CASSQQGMNTEAFF
14,TRBV10-1,TRBJ1-5,TRBD1,.,TGCGCCTACAGGGGTCTTAGGAGCAATCAGCCCCAGCATTTT,CAYRGLRSNQPQHF
11,TRBV20-1,TRBJ2-1,.,.,TGCAGTGCTTTATCGGGGAATGAGCAGTTCTTC,CSALSGNEQFF
15,TRBV5-5,TRBJ1-1,TRBD1,.,TGTGCCAGCAGCTTGGCACAGGGGGCTCGGGTAGGGGCTTTCTTT,CASSLAQGARVGAFF
13,TRBV6-5,TRBJ1-1,.,.,TGTGCCACCGTGGACAGTATGAACACTGAAGCTTTCTTT,CATVDSMNTEAFF
16,TRBV5-6,TRBJ1-1,TRBD1,once,TGTGCCAGCAGCTTTTGGACAGGAGAGGCTAACACTGAAGCTTTCTTT,CASSFWTGEANTEAFF